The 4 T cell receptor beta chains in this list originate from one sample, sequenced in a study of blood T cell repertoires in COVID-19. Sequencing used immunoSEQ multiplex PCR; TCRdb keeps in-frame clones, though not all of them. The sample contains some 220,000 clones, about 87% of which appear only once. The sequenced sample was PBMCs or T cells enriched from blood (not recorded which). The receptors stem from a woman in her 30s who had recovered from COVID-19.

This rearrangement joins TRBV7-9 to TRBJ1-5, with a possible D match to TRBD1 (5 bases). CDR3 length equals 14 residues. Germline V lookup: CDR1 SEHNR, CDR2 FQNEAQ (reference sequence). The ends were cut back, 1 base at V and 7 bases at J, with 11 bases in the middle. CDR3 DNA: TGTGCCAGCAGCTTAGATGGGGGAGGCCAGCCCCAGCATTTT. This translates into CASSLDGGGQPQHF.

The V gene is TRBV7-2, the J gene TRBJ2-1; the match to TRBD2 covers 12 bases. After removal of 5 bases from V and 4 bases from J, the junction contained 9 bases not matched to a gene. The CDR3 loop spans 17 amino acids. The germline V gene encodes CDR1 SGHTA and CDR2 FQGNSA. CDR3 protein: CASSTPSGGARYNEQFF. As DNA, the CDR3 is TGTGCCAGCAGCACACCTAGCGGGGGGGCCAGATACAATGAGCAGTTCTTC.

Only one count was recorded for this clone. The chain's CDR3 is CASSLTRGSYEQYF. The CDR3 region has the DNA TGTGCCAGCAGCTTGACTAGAGGTTCCTACGAGCAGTACTTC. The chain combines TRBV7-2 with TRBJ2-7; the D gene is possibly TRBD2 (6 bases). The CDR3 consists of 14 residues. Germline V gives CDR1 SGHTA, CDR2 FQGNSA. V was pared by 3 bases and J by 1 base, with 10 bases between.

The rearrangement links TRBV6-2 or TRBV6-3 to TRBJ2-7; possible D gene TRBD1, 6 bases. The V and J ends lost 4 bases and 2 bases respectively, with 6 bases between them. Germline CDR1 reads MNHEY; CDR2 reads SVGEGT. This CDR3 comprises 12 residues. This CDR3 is CASSWDTYEQYF. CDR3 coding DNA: TGTGCCAGCAGTTGGGACACCTACGAGCAGTACTTC.